This T cell receptor beta chain derives from a study of shared clonotypes between healthy human individuals. In the study overall: Donor ages ranged 18 to 49 years: a couple of women, a few men. Study results and limitations: Larger richness was generally estimated for naive than memory subsets. The sharing of about 5% of naive CD4 clonotypes was seen across several donors. It was the non-shared clonotypes that had lower generation probabilities than clonotypes shared by all four donors.

CD8 cells classed as naive were CD45RO-negative and positively selected for CCR7, excluding terminally differentiated effector memory CD45RA+ cells. The table came from immunoSEQ multiplex PCR; TCRdb's copy has only in-frame clones and leaves some out. Of about 680,000 clones in the sample, just over 90% are singletons; the top ten hold 24%. As for this clone: Its antigen remains unidentified.

This CDR3 is built from 11 residues. The germline V and J ends were trimmed by 5 bases and 7 bases, with 9 bases remaining between them. Germline V gene sequence: CDR1 SGHRS, CDR2 YFSETQ. Sequences were obtained from naive CD8+ T cells sorted from blood. The chain employs TRBV5-1 and TRBJ1-1; D call uncertain. This receptor was taken from a man aged 25-40 years in good health. CDR3 sequence: CASRDALEAFF. The CDR3 coding sequence is TGCGCCAGCAGGGATGCGCTTGAAGCTTTCTTT.